This is a list of T cell receptor beta chains from one sample in a study of cytotoxic CD8 clonotypes in ibrutinib-treated CLL. TCRdb's copy holds only in-frame clones and misses some; the assay was immunoSEQ multiplex PCR. The data hold tens of thousands of clones, with about 65% observed a single time. The sample in question was PBMCs, obtained after 12 months of ibrutinib treatment. The receptors originated from a human donor with chronic lymphocytic leukemia. Each CDR3 is given with its conserved first and last residue. Fields, in order: J gene, clone size, V gene, D gene, CDR3 protein, CDR3 DNA. A D gene is named only where the DNA matches it firmly. Clone size is given for some rows only: seen once, a few or many times, or a class if the clone is expanded.

>TRBJ2-3|-|TRBV5-1|-
CASSRITDTQYF
TGCGCCAGCAGCCGAATCACAGATACGCAGTATTTT
>TRBJ2-1|-|TRBV20-1|-
CSANTWAEQFF
TGCAGTGCAAATACCTGGGCAGAGCAGTTCTTC
>TRBJ2-7|-|TRBV6-6|TRBD2
CASRPTSGSRYEQYF
TGTGCCAGCAGACCAACTAGCGGGAGTCGGTACGAGCAGTACTTC
>TRBJ2-1|-|TRBV7-9|-
CASSLALGQSSYNEQFF
TGTGCCAGCAGCTTAGCCCTCGGCCAGAGCTCCTACAATGAGCAGTTCTTC
>TRBJ2-3|-|TRBV20-1|-
CSAQTGDTQYF
TGCAGTGCCCAGACGGGAGATACGCAGTATTTT
>TRBJ2-2|-|TRBV9|TRBD2
CASSVDQGLKYGTGELFF
TGTGCCAGCAGCGTAGATCAGGGACTAAAATATGGCACCGGGGAGCTGTTTTTT
>TRBJ2-1|-|TRBV5-1|TRBD2
CASSSGLAGYPEQFF
TGCGCCAGCAGTTCTGGACTAGCGGGATACCCTGAGCAGTTCTTC
>TRBJ2-2|few|TRBV14|-
CASSQLDNTGELFF
TGTGCCAGCAGCCAACTGGATAACACCGGGGAGCTGTTTTTT
>TRBJ2-4|-|TRBV6-5|TRBD1
CASRRGTGIDIQYF
TGTGCCAGCCGCCGAGGGACAGGGATTGACATTCAGTACTTC
>TRBJ2-1|-|TRBV19|TRBD2
CASMGLAGVNEQFF
TGTGCCAGTATGGGGCTAGCGGGCGTCAATGAGCAGTTCTTC
>TRBJ2-5|-|TRBV5-6|-
CASSLFGGGREETQYF
TGTGCCAGCAGCTTGTTTGGTGGGGGCCGAGAAGAGACCCAGTACTTC
>TRBJ2-5|few|TRBV9|TRBD1
CASSVEGGQQETQYF
TGTGCCAGCAGCGTAGAAGGGGGACAGCAAGAGACCCAGTACTTC
>TRBJ2-2|-|TRBV9|TRBD2
CASSALAGGPSGATGELFF
TGTGCCAGCAGCGCACTAGCGGGAGGGCCCTCGGGGGCCACCGGGGAGCTGTTTTTT
>TRBJ2-7|-|TRBV28|-
CASSLFLGGYEQYF
TGTGCCAGCAGTTTATTTCTGGGAGGCTACGAGCAGTACTTC
>TRBJ2-2|few|TRBV5-1|-
CASSLEVNTGELFF
TGCGCCAGCAGCTTGGAGGTGAACACCGGGGAGCTGTTTTTT
>TRBJ2-7|few|TRBV11-2|-
CASGLPTYEQYF
TGTGCCAGCGGACTACCTACCTACGAGCAGTACTTC
>TRBJ2-2|-|TRBV4-2|-
CASSQELLGGSRLVHGELFF
TGTGCCAGCAGCCAAGAGCTTTTAGGGGGTAGCAGGCTAGTCCACGGGGAGCTGTTTTTT
>TRBJ2-3|few|TRBV4-1|-
CASSQGVGADTQYF
TGCGCCAGCAGCCAAGGAGTTGGGGCAGATACGCAGTATTTT
>TRBJ1-4|-|TRBV29-1|-
CSVELASLSEKLFF
TGCAGCGTTGAATTGGCCAGCCTAAGTGAAAAACTGTTTTTT
>TRBJ2-1|few|TRBV5-1|-
CASSWDPRAGEQFF
TGCGCCAGCAGTTGGGACCCCCGGGCGGGTGAGCAGTTCTTC
>TRBJ2-7|-|TRBV5-1|-
CASSLQGSHSYEQYF
TGCGCCAGCAGCTTACAGGGTAGTCACTCCTACGAGCAGTACTTC
>TRBJ1-2|-|TRBV21-1|-
CASGSPNRGGLYGYTF
TGTGCCAGCGGTTCCCCAAACCGGGGGGGTCTCTATGGCTACACCTTC
>TRBJ1-5|-|TRBV19|-
CASSLRDKNQPQHF
TGTGCCAGTAGTCTCCGGGACAAGAATCAGCCCCAGCATTTT
>TRBJ2-3|once|TRBV11-2|TRBD2
CASSSYLLAGASTDTQYF
TGTGCCAGCAGCTCCTACTTACTAGCGGGGGCCTCCACAGATACGCAGTATTTT
>TRBJ1-6|-|TRBV9|TRBD1
CASSVEGTGGNSPLHF
TGTGCCAGCAGCGTAGAGGGGACAGGGGGAAATTCACCCCTCCACTTT
>TRBJ2-7|-|TRBV2|-
CASMKSASLDEQYF
TGTGCCAGCATGAAGAGTGCCTCTCTCGACGAGCAGTACTTC
>TRBJ1-2|-|TRBV28|TRBD1
CASSFAGTGDNYGYTF
TGTGCCAGCAGTTTCGCCGGGACAGGGGATAACTATGGCTACACCTTC
>TRBJ2-7|-|TRBV29-1|TRBD1
CSAIGTDYEQYF
TGCAGCGCCATCGGGACAGACTACGAGCAGTACTTC
>TRBJ1-5|-|TRBV30|TRBD1
CAWNRGRFQPQHF
TGTGCCTGGAACAGGGGGCGGTTTCAGCCCCAGCATTTT
>TRBJ2-5|-|TRBV15|TRBD1
CATSRNGDRAGETQYF
TGTGCCACCAGCAGAAATGGCGACAGGGCTGGGGAGACCCAGTACTTC
>TRBJ2-1|few|TRBV5-1|-
CASSLADYNEQFF
TGCGCCAGCAGCTTGGCCGACTACAATGAGCAGTTCTTC
>TRBJ1-2|-|TRBV29-1|-
CSVDSGARRYGYTF
TGCAGCGTTGATTCTGGGGCCCGACGGTATGGCTACACCTTC
>TRBJ2-2|-|TRBV7-2|-
CASTHRAPGTGELFF
TGTGCCAGCACCCACAGGGCTCCAGGAACCGGGGAGCTGTTTTTT
>TRBJ2-1|few|TRBV6-6|TRBD2
CASVASGTNEQFF
TGTGCCAGCGTAGCTAGCGGGACCAATGAGCAGTTCTTC
>TRBJ2-7|-|TRBV4-1|TRBD2
CASSQDPLAVFNEQYF
TGCGCCAGCAGCCAAGACCCACTAGCGGTGTTTAACGAGCAGTACTTC
>TRBJ2-5|-|TRBV9|-
CASSYRTAQETQYF
TGTGCCAGCAGCTACCGGACAGCCCAAGAGACCCAGTACTTC
>TRBJ2-5|-|TRBV7-6|TRBD2
CASSETSGRVQETQYF
TGTGCCAGCAGCGAGACTAGCGGGAGGGTACAAGAGACCCAGTACTTC
>TRBJ2-2|-|TRBV5-1|-
CASSQARQNTGELFF
TGCGCCAGCAGCCAGGCACGACAGAACACCGGGGAGCTGTTTTTT
>TRBJ1-3|-|TRBV5-1|-
CASSLEAGTTGNTIYF
TGCGCCAGCAGCTTGGAGGCGGGGACCACTGGAAACACCATATATTTT
>TRBJ2-5|-|TRBV5-1|-
CASSLRGAETQYF
TGCGCCAGCAGCTTAAGGGGGGCAGAGACCCAGTACTTC
>TRBJ2-1|-|TRBV11-1|-
CASSLGAYNEQFF
TGTGCCAGCAGCTTGGGTGCCTACAATGAGCAGTTCTTC
>TRBJ2-7|-|TRBV18|-
CASSPPPGEGSYEQYF
TGTGCCAGCTCACCACCACCAGGGGAGGGCTCCTACGAGCAGTACTTC
>TRBJ2-7|-|TRBV5-1|-
CASSLLGGASYEQYF
TGCGCCAGCAGCTTGTTGGGGGGCGCGTCCTACGAGCAGTACTTC
>TRBJ1-3|-|TRBV5-6|-
CASSFLGAGNTIYF
TGTGCCAGCAGCTTTTTGGGTGCCGGAAACACCATATATTTT
>TRBJ2-3|-|TRBV6-5|-
CASSPGWVTDTQYF
TGTGCCAGCAGCCCGGGCTGGGTTACAGATACGCAGTATTTT
>TRBJ2-2|-|TRBV7-9|-
CAWGHLNTGELFF
TGTGCCTGGGGACATCTCAACACCGGGGAGCTGTTTTTT
>TRBJ2-1|-|TRBV4-1|TRBD2
CASSQETSGSYNEQFF
TGCGCCAGCAGCCAAGAAACTAGCGGGTCCTACAATGAGCAGTTCTTC
>TRBJ2-4|-|TRBV27|TRBD2
CASRPGPLVSTLAGESAIQYF
TGTGCCAGCAGACCGGGCCCCCTTGTCTCCACTCTAGCGGGAGAAAGTGCCATTCAGTACTTC
>TRBJ2-7|-|TRBV15|TRBD1
CATSRGTGFTSYEQYF
TGTGCCACCAGCAGAGGGACAGGGTTTACCTCCTACGAGCAGTACTTC
>TRBJ1-1|few|TRBV6-6|-
CASSYGRDGGTEAFF
TGTGCCAGCAGTTACGGAAGAGATGGGGGCACTGAAGCTTTCTTT
>TRBJ1-2|few|TRBV28|-
CASSGPRVYGYTF
TGTGCCAGCAGTGGGCCTCGGGTCTATGGCTACACCTTC
>TRBJ2-7|few|TRBV18|TRBD2
CASGTSGDEQYF
TGTGCCAGTGGGACTAGCGGGGACGAGCAGTACTTC